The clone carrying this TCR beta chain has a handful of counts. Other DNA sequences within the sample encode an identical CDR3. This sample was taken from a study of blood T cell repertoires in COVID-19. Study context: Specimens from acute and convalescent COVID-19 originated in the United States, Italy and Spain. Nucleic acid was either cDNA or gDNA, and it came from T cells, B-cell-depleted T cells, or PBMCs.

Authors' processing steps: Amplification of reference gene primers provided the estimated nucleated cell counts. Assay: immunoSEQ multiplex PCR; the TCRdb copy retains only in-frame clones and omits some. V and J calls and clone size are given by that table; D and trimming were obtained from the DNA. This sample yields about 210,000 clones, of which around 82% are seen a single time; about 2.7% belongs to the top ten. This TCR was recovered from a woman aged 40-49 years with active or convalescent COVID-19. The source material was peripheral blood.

This CDR3 is CAWSVSGGGSPLHF. The CDR3, as DNA: TGTGCCTGGAGTGTATCCGGGGGAGGCTCACCCCTCCACTTT. This chain connects TRBV30 to TRBJ1-6; D possibly corresponds to TRBD1 (5 bases). There are 14 residues in the CDR3. The germline CDR1 and CDR2 sequences are GTSNPN and SVGIG (reference sequence). Trimming pared 0 bases from V and 10 bases from J, leaving 13 bases between. The full variable domain, in which reference TRBV30 and TRBJ1-6 provide the parts outside the CDR3, is SQTIHQWPATLVQPVGSPLSLECTVEGTSNPNLYWYRQAAGRGLQLLFYSVGIGQISSEVPQNLSASRPQDRQFILSSKKLLLSDSGFYLCAWSVSGGGSPLHFGNGTRLTVT.